This is a list of T cell receptor beta chains from one sample in a study of blood T cell repertoires in COVID-19. Libraries were prepared by immunoSEQ multiplex PCR; TCRdb keeps only in-frame clonotypes and omits some of them. The repertoire holds tens of thousands of clones, with roughly 79% as singletons. The sample consisted of peripheral blood. These TCRs come from a woman aged 80 or older with COVID-19, enrolled during active disease. Each CDR3 is given with its conserved first and last residue. Each record gives: V gene, D gene, J gene, clone size, CDR3 DNA, CDR3 protein. A D gene is named only where the DNA matches it firmly. Clone sizes are given selectively: once, few, many, or a class where the clone is expanded.

V gene: TRBV27
D gene: TRBD1
J gene: TRBJ1-4
clone size: -
CDR3 DNA: TGTGCCAGCAGGACAGGGGGAACCGCCTTAAATGAAAAACTGTTTTTT
CDR3 protein: CASRTGGTALNEKLFF

V gene: TRBV7-2
D gene: -
J gene: TRBJ2-7
clone size: -
CDR3 DNA: TGTGCCAGCAGCTTAGCGATCGGGGACTCCTACGAGCAGTACTTC
CDR3 protein: CASSLAIGDSYEQYF

V gene: TRBV6-5
D gene: TRBD1
J gene: TRBJ1-3
clone size: -
CDR3 DNA: TGTGCCAGCAGACCTACAGGGGTCACTGGAAACACCATATATTTT
CDR3 protein: CASRPTGVTGNTIYF

V gene: TRBV3-1/TRBV3-2
D gene: -
J gene: TRBJ2-1
clone size: many
CDR3 DNA: TGTGCCAGCAGCCTTCGGGACTCCGAGCAGTTCTTC
CDR3 protein: CASSLRDSEQFF

V gene: TRBV11-2
D gene: TRBD1
J gene: TRBJ1-5
clone size: -
CDR3 DNA: TGTGCCAGCAGCAAATATCTCGGACAGGGCCCTAATCAGCCCCAGCATTTT
CDR3 protein: CASSKYLGQGPNQPQHF

V gene: TRBV18
D gene: TRBD1
J gene: TRBJ1-2
clone size: -
CDR3 DNA: TGTGCCAGCTCAATGGACAGGAACTATGGCTACACCTTC
CDR3 protein: CASSMDRNYGYTF

V gene: TRBV2
D gene: TRBD2
J gene: TRBJ2-1
clone size: -
CDR3 DNA: TGTGCCAGCAGACCCGTACTAGCGGGAGGGCCCCCCCAGTTCTTC
CDR3 protein: CASRPVLAGGPPQFF

V gene: TRBV2
D gene: TRBD1
J gene: TRBJ1-2
clone size: -
CDR3 DNA: TGTGCCAGCATCCCCCAGGCACAGGGGATGGCTGGCTACACCTTC
CDR3 protein: CASIPQAQGMAGYTF

V gene: TRBV12-5
D gene: -
J gene: TRBJ1-1
clone size: -
CDR3 DNA: TGTGCTAGTGGTTTGGTACCAACCGGGACACCCCAAAACACTGAAGCTTTCTTT
CDR3 protein: CASGLVPTGTPQNTEAFF

V gene: TRBV19
D gene: -
J gene: TRBJ1-1
clone size: few
CDR3 DNA: TGTGCCAGTAGTATACAGGGGAACACTGAAGCTTTCTTT
CDR3 protein: CASSIQGNTEAFF

V gene: TRBV27
D gene: -
J gene: TRBJ2-2
clone size: -
CDR3 DNA: TGTGCCAGCAGTTTGGGGGGAACTAGAAACGGCGGGGAGCTGTTTTTT
CDR3 protein: CASSLGGTRNGGELFF

V gene: TRBV30
D gene: -
J gene: TRBJ2-1
clone size: -
CDR3 DNA: TGTGCCTGGAGTCCCCCCCCGGTCCCTAATGAGCAGTTCTTC
CDR3 protein: CAWSPPPVPNEQFF

V gene: TRBV4-1
D gene: -
J gene: TRBJ1-2
clone size: -
CDR3 DNA: TGCGCCAGCAGATGGACAACCTCCTCCATGGACCCGAGCTTC
CDR3 protein: CASRWTTSSMDPSF

V gene: TRBV2
D gene: -
J gene: TRBJ2-2
clone size: few
CDR3 DNA: TGTGCCAGCAGTCCCCAGTGGTTCGGGGAGCTGTTTTTT
CDR3 protein: CASSPQWFGELFF

V gene: TRBV9
D gene: TRBD1
J gene: TRBJ1-5
clone size: -
CDR3 DNA: TGTGCCAGCAGCGTAGGGACAGGGCTTGGACAGCCCCAGCATTTT
CDR3 protein: CASSVGTGLGQPQHF

V gene: TRBV4-2
D gene: -
J gene: TRBJ2-3
clone size: -
CDR3 DNA: TGTGCCAGCAGCCAATCTGGAGGGATGACAGATACGCAGTATTTT
CDR3 protein: CASSQSGGMTDTQYF

V gene: TRBV6-5
D gene: -
J gene: TRBJ1-2
clone size: -
CDR3 DNA: TGTGCCAGCAGCTCGACCGAGGGAGCGCGTGGCTACACCTTC
CDR3 protein: CASSSTEGARGYTF

V gene: TRBV7-9
D gene: TRBD2
J gene: TRBJ2-3
clone size: -
CDR3 DNA: TGTGCCAGCAGCTTAGCCCCCCTAGCGGGAGGGCCCACAGATACGCAGTATTTT
CDR3 protein: CASSLAPLAGGPTDTQYF

V gene: TRBV7-8
D gene: -
J gene: TRBJ2-3
clone size: -
CDR3 DNA: TGTGCCAGCAGCATCGTGGGCGAAGACACAGATACGCAGTATTTT
CDR3 protein: CASSIVGEDTDTQYF

V gene: TRBV12-3/TRBV12-4
D gene: -
J gene: TRBJ1-4
clone size: -
CDR3 DNA: TGTGCCAGCAGTTACGGGGAAAAACTGTTTTTT
CDR3 protein: CASSYGEKLFF

V gene: TRBV3-1/TRBV3-2
D gene: TRBD2
J gene: TRBJ2-3
clone size: -
CDR3 DNA: TGTGCCAGCAGCCCACGGACTAGCGGGAGGACAGATACGCAGTATTTT
CDR3 protein: CASSPRTSGRTDTQYF

V gene: TRBV9
D gene: -
J gene: TRBJ1-3
clone size: once
CDR3 DNA: TGTGCCAGCAGCGTTTGGGGGGGCTCTGGAAACACCATATATTTT
CDR3 protein: CASSVWGGSGNTIYF

V gene: TRBV7-6
D gene: TRBD1
J gene: TRBJ1-2
clone size: -
CDR3 DNA: TGTGCCAGCAGCCCTTGGGACAGGGGAAACTATGGCTACACCTTC
CDR3 protein: CASSPWDRGNYGYTF

V gene: TRBV7-9
D gene: TRBD2
J gene: TRBJ2-7
clone size: -
CDR3 DNA: TGTGCCAGTGCGGCGGGAGATCTTGACGAGCAGTACTTC
CDR3 protein: CASAAGDLDEQYF

V gene: TRBV24-1
D gene: TRBD1
J gene: TRBJ2-1
clone size: once
CDR3 DNA: TGTGCCACCAGCAAGGACAGGGGCGCCTACAATGAGCAGTTCTTC
CDR3 protein: CATSKDRGAYNEQFF

V gene: TRBV7-6
D gene: -
J gene: TRBJ1-1
clone size: -
CDR3 DNA: TGTGCCAGCAGCAATAACCTGAAGGAGGGGGCTTTCTTT
CDR3 protein: CASSNNLKEGAFF

V gene: TRBV18
D gene: -
J gene: TRBJ1-4
clone size: -
CDR3 DNA: TGTGCCAGCTCACCGGACGGGGTCTATGGAAAACTGTTTTTT
CDR3 protein: CASSPDGVYGKLFF

V gene: TRBV4-1
D gene: TRBD1
J gene: TRBJ1-5
clone size: few
CDR3 DNA: TGCGCCAGCAGCCAAGTATCCCTGGGACAGGGGAGGGGGAGCAATCAGCCCCAGCATTTT
CDR3 protein: CASSQVSLGQGRGSNQPQHF

V gene: TRBV4-1
D gene: -
J gene: TRBJ2-1
clone size: -
CDR3 DNA: TGCGCCAGCAGCCAACGGAAGGAGGCCCCGAATAATGAGCAGTTCTTC
CDR3 protein: CASSQRKEAPNNEQFF

V gene: TRBV29-1
D gene: -
J gene: TRBJ2-5
clone size: medium-sized
CDR3 DNA: TGCAGCGTTGTCCGGGGTAGGCAAGAGACCCAGTACTTC
CDR3 protein: CSVVRGRQETQYF

V gene: TRBV5-5
D gene: TRBD2
J gene: TRBJ2-1
clone size: -
CDR3 DNA: TGTGCCAGCAGCTTGAGGGCTAGCGGAGACTACAATGAGCAGTTCTTC
CDR3 protein: CASSLRASGDYNEQFF

V gene: TRBV10-3
D gene: -
J gene: TRBJ1-5
clone size: few
CDR3 DNA: TGTGCCATCTCGGGGGAGGGCAATCAGCCCCAGCATTTT
CDR3 protein: CAISGEGNQPQHF

V gene: TRBV28
D gene: TRBD1
J gene: TRBJ1-4
clone size: few
CDR3 DNA: TGTGCCAGCAGTTTATTTCGAGGGGGCGGTGAAAAACTGTTTTTT
CDR3 protein: CASSLFRGGGEKLFF

V gene: TRBV5-1
D gene: TRBD1
J gene: TRBJ2-1
clone size: -
CDR3 DNA: TGCGCCAGCAGCGGGGGACAGGGGGCCTACAATGAGCAGTTCTTC
CDR3 protein: CASSGGQGAYNEQFF

V gene: TRBV6-4
D gene: TRBD2
J gene: TRBJ2-3
clone size: once
CDR3 DNA: TGTGCCAGCAGTGACGGCGGGGGGACGGCAGATACGCAGTATTTT
CDR3 protein: CASSDGGGTADTQYF

V gene: TRBV10-1
D gene: -
J gene: TRBJ2-2
clone size: few
CDR3 DNA: TGCGCCAGCAGTGAGTGGCCAAACACCGGGGAGCTGTTTTTT
CDR3 protein: CASSEWPNTGELFF

V gene: TRBV7-9
D gene: TRBD1
J gene: TRBJ2-3
clone size: once
CDR3 DNA: TGTGCCAGCAGCTCCCCGACAGGGGACGCCACAGATACGCAGTATTTT
CDR3 protein: CASSSPTGDATDTQYF

V gene: TRBV11-1
D gene: TRBD2
J gene: TRBJ2-1
clone size: -
CDR3 DNA: TGTGCCAGCAGCCCCCTACCGGGAGGCCCTCCTGAGCAGTTCTTC
CDR3 protein: CASSPLPGGPPEQFF

V gene: TRBV24-1
D gene: -
J gene: TRBJ2-1
clone size: -
CDR3 DNA: TGTGCCACCAGTGATCCTCGGGGCTCCTACAATGAGCAGTTCTTC
CDR3 protein: CATSDPRGSYNEQFF

V gene: TRBV2
D gene: TRBD2
J gene: TRBJ2-5
clone size: once
CDR3 DNA: TGTGCCAGCACTACCCGGACTAGCCAAGAGACCCAGTACTTC
CDR3 protein: CASTTRTSQETQYF

V gene: TRBV7-9
D gene: TRBD2
J gene: TRBJ2-1
clone size: few
CDR3 DNA: TGTGCCAGCAGCTTAGGGTGGGAGGGCACCAATGAGCAGTTCTTC
CDR3 protein: CASSLGWEGTNEQFF

V gene: TRBV18
D gene: TRBD1
J gene: TRBJ2-1
clone size: -
CDR3 DNA: TGTGCCAGCTCACTAGGGGCAGGGGGCATTAATGAGCAGTTCTTC
CDR3 protein: CASSLGAGGINEQFF

V gene: TRBV6-5
D gene: TRBD2
J gene: TRBJ2-3
clone size: -
CDR3 DNA: TGTGCCAGCAGTTACTCTGGGGGAGGGGCGGCGCAGTATTTT
CDR3 protein: CASSYSGGGAAQYF

V gene: TRBV7-2
D gene: -
J gene: TRBJ2-1
clone size: -
CDR3 DNA: TGTGCCAGCAGCCCCGAGCAGGGGTGGTGGAATGAGCAGTTCTTC
CDR3 protein: CASSPEQGWWNEQFF

V gene: TRBV5-4
D gene: TRBD1
J gene: TRBJ2-2
clone size: -
CDR3 DNA: TGTGCCAGCAGCTTGGTAGGGGGCGACACCGGGGAGCTGTTTTTT
CDR3 protein: CASSLVGGDTGELFF

V gene: TRBV6-5
D gene: -
J gene: TRBJ1-1
clone size: -
CDR3 DNA: TGTGCCACCGAGGGTCCAGGGGAGACTGAAGCTTTCTTT
CDR3 protein: CATEGPGETEAFF

V gene: TRBV5-1
D gene: -
J gene: TRBJ2-1
clone size: -
CDR3 DNA: TGCGCCAGCAGCTTTTCAGTTGAGCAGTTCTTC
CDR3 protein: CASSFSVEQFF

V gene: TRBV20-1
D gene: TRBD2
J gene: TRBJ2-1
clone size: -
CDR3 DNA: TGCAGTGCTAGTGGACTAGCGGGAGGGCTCATTATTGGTGAGCAGTTCTTC
CDR3 protein: CSASGLAGGLIIGEQFF

V gene: TRBV9
D gene: TRBD2
J gene: TRBJ2-1
clone size: -
CDR3 DNA: TGTGCCAGCAGCGTAAGTAGCGGGAGATTCAATGAGCAGTTCTTC
CDR3 protein: CASSVSSGRFNEQFF

V gene: TRBV5-1
D gene: TRBD2
J gene: TRBJ2-1
clone size: -
CDR3 DNA: TGCGCCAGCAGCCCGACTAGCGGAAGCTCCTACAATGAGCAGTTCTTC
CDR3 protein: CASSPTSGSSYNEQFF

V gene: TRBV14
D gene: TRBD2
J gene: TRBJ2-5
clone size: -
CDR3 DNA: TGTGCCAGCAGCTTGCCCGGGACTAGCGGGTCAGGGACCCAGTACTTC
CDR3 protein: CASSLPGTSGSGTQYF

V gene: TRBV6-5
D gene: -
J gene: TRBJ1-6
clone size: few
CDR3 DNA: TGTGCCAGCAGGAACATTAATAATTCACCCCTCCACTTT
CDR3 protein: CASRNINNSPLHF

V gene: TRBV6-6
D gene: TRBD1
J gene: TRBJ1-3
clone size: -
CDR3 DNA: TGTGCCAGCAAGACAGGGCCTTCTGGAAACACCATATATTTT
CDR3 protein: CASKTGPSGNTIYF

V gene: TRBV25-1
D gene: TRBD2
J gene: TRBJ2-5
clone size: -
CDR3 DNA: TGTGCCAGCAGCACGGGGGGGCATCGGAGCGAGACCCAGTACTTC
CDR3 protein: CASSTGGHRSETQYF

V gene: TRBV5-1
D gene: TRBD1
J gene: TRBJ1-1
clone size: -
CDR3 DNA: TGCGCCAGCAGCTGGGACAGGGTTTTCACTGAAGCTTTCTTT
CDR3 protein: CASSWDRVFTEAFF

V gene: TRBV5-5
D gene: -
J gene: TRBJ1-1
clone size: -
CDR3 DNA: TGTGCCAGCAGCTGGACAGAGAACACTGAAGCTTTCTTT
CDR3 protein: CASSWTENTEAFF

V gene: TRBV11-1
D gene: -
J gene: TRBJ2-2
clone size: -
CDR3 DNA: TGTGCCAGCAGCTTTAGTGTAGTCGGGACCGGGGAGCTGTTTTTT
CDR3 protein: CASSFSVVGTGELFF